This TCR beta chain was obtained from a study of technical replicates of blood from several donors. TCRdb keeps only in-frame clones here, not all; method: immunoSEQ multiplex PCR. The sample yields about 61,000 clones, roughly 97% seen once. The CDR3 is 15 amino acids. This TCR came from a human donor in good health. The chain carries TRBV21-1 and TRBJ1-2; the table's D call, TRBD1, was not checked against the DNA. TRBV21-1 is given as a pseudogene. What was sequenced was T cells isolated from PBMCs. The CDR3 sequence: CASSKRTGTNYGYTF. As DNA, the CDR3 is TGTGCCAGCAGCAAACGGACAGGGACCAACTATGGCTACACCTTC.